This T cell receptor (beta chain) was recorded in a study of T cell repertoires in cytomegalovirus infection. At the level of the study: CMV epitopes used comprised recently identified HLA-C-restricted ones and well-studied HLA-B-restricted ones. A matching HLA type, together with CMV infection, was signaled by public TCR beta signatures. Whole-study results and caveats: There were HLA-C-restricted CMV-specific TCR beta clonotypes dominating the ex vivo response. Identification of carriers of CMV plus the relevant HLA was performed using cumulative public TCR beta family frequency.

The sample holds many counts of this clonotype. Its antigen is undetermined. The V end lost 1 base, the J end lost 4 bases, and 9 bases lay between the germline ends. CDR3 length: 14 amino acids. Germline V gives CDR1 SGHTA, CDR2 FQGNSA. TCRdb redid the calling of the reads with MiXCR, one entry per CDR3 protein. The sample shows about a million distinct CDR3 sequences, around 32% of them seen only once. The clonotype was recovered from a human donor in good health (CMV status not recorded). Some clones in this sample may be carry-over from other donors' samples. Sequences were derived from cultured CD8+ T cells from PBMCs, sampled from culture after CMV antigen stimulation. V usage is TRBV7-2 and J usage is TRBJ2-3; no clear D. CDR3 sequence (DNA): TGTGCCAGCAGCTTAGTGTCATCTTCAGATACGCAGTATTTT. Translated, it gives CASSLVSSSDTQYF.